Below, one T cell receptor (beta chain) is given with its context. Its antigen remains unknown. Produced via immunoSEQ multiplex PCR; TCRdb's table is partial and in-frame only. This table holds nearly 80,000 clones, over 75% found once. The source of the sample is a study of T cell responses to AZD1222 COVID-19 vaccine. This CDR3 is 15 amino acids long. Germline-derived CDR1 and CDR2 are SNHLY and FYNNEI. The V gene lost 6 bases and the J gene lost 4 bases, with 16 bases spanning the gap. The study, taken as a whole, reports: Spike-specific TCR breadth and depth rose after two AZD1222 doses. Baseline seropositivity occurred in only a handful of AZD1222 recipients. Reportedly, nearly half the spike-specific TCRs target unmutated variant regions.

The source material was peripheral blood, sampled on day 0 of AZD1222 vaccination. V usage is TRBV2 and J usage is TRBJ1-3; D call uncertain. The TCR sequence derives from an adult in good health. The chain's CDR3 is CASRDGISKGNTIYF. CDR3 nucleotide sequence: TGTGCCAGCAGAGATGGAATAAGTAAGGGAAACACCATATATTTT.